The 14 T cell receptor beta chains below come from one sample, sequenced in a study of blood T cell repertoires in COVID-19. Data came from immunoSEQ multiplex PCR; TCRdb stores just in-frame clones and leaves some out. The sample yields about 190,000 clones, less than 85% seen once. Input material: PBMCs or T cells enriched from blood (not recorded which). The receptor set was obtained from a woman in her twenties or thirties who had recovered from COVID-19.

The chain employs TRBV27 and TRBJ1-5; tentatively, D is TRBD1 (6 bases). CDR1 and CDR2 from the germline V gene are MNHEY and SMNVEV (reference sequence). There are 13 residues in the CDR3. V gave up 4 bases and J gave up 8 bases, with 12 bases separating them. This CDR3 reads CASSSYYREPQHF. The CDR3 coding sequence is TGTGCCAGCAGTTCATACTACAGGGAGCCCCAGCATTTT.

This rearrangement joins TRBV6-8 to TRBJ1-5, with 7 bases identical to TRBD1. The J segment lost 4 bases and the V segment lost 8 bases, leaving 14 bases of the junction unmatched. Germline values: CDR1 MNHGY, CDR2 SAAAGT. The CDR3 is 16 residues long. The CDR3 region is CASRVWGFRGNQPQHF. CDR3 coding DNA: TGTGCCAGCCGCGTTTGGGGCTTCAGGGGGAATCAGCCCCAGCATTTT.

V and J are TRBV5-4 and TRBJ2-5, with D perhaps matching TRBD2 (6 bases). In germline, CDR1 is SGHNT, CDR2 YYREEE (reference sequence). The CDR3 consists of 14 residues. The V end was cut by 4 bases, the J end by 5 bases, with 15 bases between. CDR3 protein: CASSPAGGGETQYF. The CDR3 DNA sequence: TGTGCCAGCAGCCCGGCCGGGGGAGGCGAGACCCAGTACTTC.

V gene TRBV7-9 combines with J gene TRBJ1-2; the D gene is possibly TRBD1 (6 bases). The CDR3 is 14 residues long. V was shortened by 5 bases and J by 1 base, with 11 bases between the two germline ends. Germline CDR1 is SEHNR and CDR2 is FQNEAQ (reference sequence). CDR3 sequence: CASSREGDNYGYTF. The DNA of the CDR3 is TGTGCCAGCAGCCGTGAGGGGGATAACTATGGCTACACCTTC.

This rearrangement joins TRBV28 to TRBJ1-4; D is unclear. Per the germline V gene, CDR1 is MDHEN and CDR2 is SYDVKM. This CDR3 contains 14 residues. V was cut by 2 bases and J by 4 bases, with 8 bases left in between. The CDR3 bases are TGTGCCAGCAGTTTACCCCAGATTAATGAAAAACTGTTTTTT. Protein: CASSLPQINEKLFF.

In its sample, this clone was seen once. The chain uses TRBV19 and TRBJ1-4, with TRBD1 identical over 7 bases. The CDR3 sequence is 16 residues long. Germline V CDR1 and CDR2: LNHDA, SQIVND (reference sequence). Germline trimming cut 5 bases from V and 0 bases from J; bases unmatched to any gene: 6. CDR3 DNA: TGTGCCAGTAGTGCCTTCGACAGGGCAACTAATGAAAAACTGTTTTTT. Its protein is CASSAFDRATNEKLFF.

The J gene is TRBJ1-2, the V gene TRBV24-1; D might be TRBD1 (6 bases). The V end lost 3 bases, the J end lost 4 bases, and 14 bases lay between the germline ends. Looked up from germline, CDR1 is KGHDR and CDR2 is SFDVKD. The CDR3 is 15 residues long. The CDR3 loop reads CATSDRDTSFYGYTF. For the CDR3, the DNA is TGTGCCACCAGTGATCGGGACACCTCTTTCTATGGCTACACCTTC.

In its sample, this clone was seen many times. The V gene is TRBV6-4, the J gene TRBJ2-1; 11 bases map to TRBD1. V lost 2 bases to trimming and J lost 6 bases; unmatched junction nucleotides: 0. CDR3 length: 14 amino acids. The germline CDR1 and CDR2 sequences are MRHNA and SNTAGT. This CDR3 reads CASSDGTGGNEQFF. DNA of the CDR3: TGTGCCAGCAGTGACGGGACAGGGGGCAATGAGCAGTTCTTC.

This chain connects TRBV21-1 to TRBJ2-5; the D segment call TRBD2 is taken from the table without a DNA check. TRBV21-1 is a known pseudogene. This CDR3 has 13 residues. CDR3: CAITSGRGKTQYF. The CDR3 nucleotides are TGTGCCATTACTAGCGGGAGGGGTAAGACCCAGTACTTC.

The V gene is TRBV4-1, the J gene TRBJ2-1, with D maybe TRBD2 (6 bases). The CDR3 length is 16 residues. Germline CDR1 MGHRA, CDR2 YSYEKL. V was cut by 3 bases and J by 5 bases, with 17 bases left in between. CDR3 residues: CASSHVGEAANNEQFF. The CDR3 nucleotides are TGCGCCAGCAGCCACGTGGGGGAGGCGGCCAACAATGAGCAGTTCTTC.

This chain joins TRBV19 and TRBJ1-1; D may be TRBD1 (5 bases). Germline CDR1 is LNHDA and CDR2 is SQIVND (reference sequence). The germline V and J ends were trimmed by 5 bases and 1 base, with 8 bases remaining between them. The CDR3 contains 13 residues. The CDR3 sequence is CASSLTGNTEAFF. DNA of the CDR3: TGTGCCAGTAGTTTAACAGGGAACACTGAAGCTTTCTTT.

J is TRBJ2-1 and V is TRBV7-2, with D possibly matching TRBD2 (6 bases). CDR3 length: 13 residues. V was shortened by 7 bases and J by 5 bases, with 12 bases between the two germline ends. The germline V gene encodes CDR1 SGHTA and CDR2 FQGNSA. DNA of the CDR3: TGTGCCAGCAACATGGTAGCGGACAATGAGCAGTTCTTC. Translating it yields CASNMVADNEQFF.

The rearrangement joins TRBV5-1 to TRBJ2-7; TRBD2 aligns across 8 bases. The V and J ends lost 0 bases and 3 bases, in that order; junction bases with no gene match: 5. CDR3 length: 15 residues. The V gene's germline CDR1 is SGHRS and CDR2 YFSETQ. CDR3 coding DNA: TGCGCCAGCAGCTTGGGGAGTACTAGCGGCTACGAGCAGTACTTC. Translating gives CASSLGSTSGYEQYF.

This clone was detected a few times. This chain connects TRBV2 to TRBJ1-5; D is possibly TRBD1 (6 bases). The germline V gene has CDR1 SNHLY and CDR2 FYNNEI. The CDR3 totals 15 residues. V was cut by 4 bases and J by 8 bases, with 18 bases left in between. CDR3 in amino acids: CASSAAGGGHEPQHF. The CDR3 DNA sequence: TGTGCCAGCAGTGCCGCCGGGGGGGGGCATGAGCCCCAGCATTTT.